The rows below give T cell receptor beta chains drawn from one sample of a study of cytomegalovirus exposure and HLA in healthy donors. Method: immunoSEQ multiplex PCR; TCRdb's copy keeps in-frame clones and lacks some. Here the sample spans some 95,000 clones, around 77% being singletons. The sample comprised PBMCs. The receptors derive from a man younger than 45 in good health and CMV-seronegative. Each CDR3 is given with its conserved first and last residue. The D gene is left open where the match is weak. Clone size is not always given. Where it is, it says once, few, many or a class for expanded clones.

J gene,V gene,D gene,clone size,CDR3 DNA,CDR3 protein
TRBJ2-3,TRBV5-4,TRBD2,NA,TGTGCCAGCAGCATAGGGACTAGCGGAGGGCTCACAGATACGCAGTATTTT,CASSIGTSGGLTDTQYF
TRBJ1-4,TRBV29-1,TRBD1,NA,TGCAGCGTTGGACAGGGGCCTAATGAAAAACTGTTTTTT,CSVGQGPNEKLFF
TRBJ2-2,TRBV7-9,NA,NA,TGTGCCAGCAGCTTATCTCCGGGAACGAACACCGGGGAGCTGTTTTTT,CASSLSPGTNTGELFF
TRBJ2-7,TRBV27,NA,NA,TGTGCCAGCAGCCCCCTAGCGTCCTACGAGCAGTACTTC,CASSPLASYEQYF
TRBJ2-7,TRBV19,TRBD2,NA,TGTGCCAGTAGTATAGTTAGCGGGAGTTACGAGCAGTACTTC,CASSIVSGSYEQYF
TRBJ1-2,TRBV19,NA,NA,TGTGCCAGTAGTCCAGACAGCTATGGCTACACCTTC,CASSPDSYGYTF
TRBJ1-3,TRBV7-6,NA,NA,TGTGCCAGCGGGGGACTGGACTCTGGAAACACCATATATTTT,CASGGLDSGNTIYF
TRBJ2-6,TRBV5-4,TRBD2,NA,TGTGCCAGCAGCCCCCGGGGGGGCTCTGGGGCCAACGTCCTGACTTTC,CASSPRGGSGANVLTF
TRBJ2-7,TRBV27,TRBD2,few,TGTGCCAGCAGTCCCCGACCCCTTGCGGGGGGCCGGATTTACGAGCAGTACTTC,CASSPRPLAGGRIYEQYF
TRBJ2-4,TRBV19,TRBD2,NA,TGTGCCAGTAGCGCGGGACTAGCGGATCGGTACATTCAGTACTTC,CASSAGLADRYIQYF
TRBJ1-5,TRBV19,NA,NA,TGTGCCAGTAGTATCACAAGATCTGGCAATCAGCCCCAGCATTTT,CASSITRSGNQPQHF
TRBJ2-3,TRBV15,TRBD2,NA,TGTGCCACCAGGACAGGTCTTAAGAGCGGGAGGAGGTCAGATACGCAGTATTTT,CATRTGLKSGRRSDTQYF
TRBJ1-1,TRBV7-9,NA,NA,TGTGCCAGCAGTGTTGGACAGAAGAACACTGAAGCTTTCTTT,CASSVGQKNTEAFF
TRBJ2-5,TRBV19,TRBD1,NA,TGTGCCAGTAGAGCTTACAGGGGGCCCCAAGAGACCCAGTACTTC,CASRAYRGPQETQYF
TRBJ2-7,TRBV18,NA,NA,TGTGCCAGCTCTCCTAACCAGGGATACGAGCAGTACTTC,CASSPNQGYEQYF
TRBJ1-6,TRBV6-1,TRBD1,NA,TGTGCCAGCAGTGTTATTGAGGGACAGAGCCTCCACTTT,CASSVIEGQSLHF
TRBJ2-7,TRBV4-1,NA,NA,TGCGCCAGCAGCCTCTCGGATGGGCAATCCTACGAGCAGTACTTC,CASSLSDGQSYEQYF
TRBJ1-5,TRBV21-1,NA,NA,TGTGCCAGCAGCAAACGCCGCCCAGCTCGGAGGTGCAATCAGCCCCAGCATTTT,CASSKRRPARRCNQPQHF
TRBJ2-2,TRBV28,TRBD2,NA,TGTGCCAGCAGTTCCTGGACTAGCGGGGGGGCGTGGGCCGGGGAGCTGTTTTTT,CASSSWTSGGAWAGELFF
TRBJ1-5,TRBV5-1,NA,once,TGCGCCAGCAGCCCCCAATATACCCCTCCCGACCAGGGCCCTATACTTCATCAGCCCCAGCATTTT,CASSPQYTPPDQGPILHQPQHF
TRBJ2-3,TRBV6-4,NA,NA,TGTGCCAGCAGTGACCACTTTGGTCCAGGGTCAGATACGCAGTATTTT,CASSDHFGPGSDTQYF
TRBJ2-7,TRBV18,NA,NA,TGTGCCAGCTCCAGGGGCTACGAGCAGTACTTC,CASSRGYEQYF
TRBJ1-1,TRBV10-3,NA,NA,TGTGCCATCAGTGAGCGGGGGGGCGGAAATTTGAACACTGAAGCTTTCTTT,CAISERGGGNLNTEAFF
TRBJ2-5,TRBV2,NA,NA,TGTGCCAGCAGCACGAGGAAACCGCGGGAGACCCAGTACTTC,CASSTRKPRETQYF
TRBJ2-7,TRBV7-6,NA,NA,TGTGCCAGCAGCTTGTCCGGTGCCTACGAGCAGTACTTC,CASSLSGAYEQYF
TRBJ2-7,TRBV4-1,TRBD1,NA,TGCGCCAGCAGCCTATCCGGACAGGGACCTCTGTACGAGCAGTACTTC,CASSLSGQGPLYEQYF
TRBJ1-3,TRBV7-6,NA,NA,TGTGCCAGCAGCCTGTTATCGCGGACAGCGGCGGGAAACACCATATATTTT,CASSLLSRTAAGNTIYF
TRBJ1-2,TRBV4-1,TRBD1,NA,TGCGCCAGCAGCCCAATTGGACAGGCCCGCGGCTACACCTTC,CASSPIGQARGYTF
TRBJ2-2,TRBV5-1,TRBD1,NA,TGCGCCAGCAGCTTGGGGGGACAGGGGAACACCGGGGAGCTGTTTTTT,CASSLGGQGNTGELFF
TRBJ2-1,TRBV19,TRBD1,NA,TGTGCCACAGGACAGGGGGCTTACAATGAGCAGTTCTTC,CATGQGAYNEQFF
TRBJ2-5,TRBV30,TRBD2,NA,TGTGCCTGGAGTGGACTCCGCGGGGGGACCCAGTACTTC,CAWSGLRGGTQYF
TRBJ1-6,TRBV12-5,NA,once,TGTGCTAGTGGCCCTCAAGGGAGGGCACCCCTCCACTTT,CASGPQGRAPLHF
TRBJ2-5,TRBV9,TRBD2,once,TGTGCCAGCAGCGTAGAGAGCGGGGGGGCCGAAGAGACCCAGTACTTC,CASSVESGGAEETQYF
TRBJ1-2,TRBV5-1,NA,once,TGCGCCAGCAGCTTAGGGACTTCGAAGAACTATGGCTACACCTTC,CASSLGTSKNYGYTF
TRBJ2-1,TRBV9,NA,NA,TGTGCCAGCAGCCCCGCCCAAGCCCTCAACAATGAGCAGTTCTTC,CASSPAQALNNEQFF
TRBJ1-2,TRBV2,NA,NA,TGTGCCAGCAGTGAAACGAGAAACTATGGCTACACCTTC,CASSETRNYGYTF
TRBJ2-7,TRBV6-6,NA,NA,TGTGCCAGCAGTTACTTCGGGGACTTGACCTACGAGCAGTACTTC,CASSYFGDLTYEQYF
TRBJ1-1,TRBV5-1,NA,NA,TGCGCCAGCAGCGGCAGTGGAGGGGACACTGAAGCTTTCTTT,CASSGSGGDTEAFF
TRBJ2-7,TRBV14,TRBD1,NA,TGTGCCAGCAGCCAGGACAGGGCGTCCACCTACGAGCAGTACTTC,CASSQDRASTYEQYF
TRBJ2-5,TRBV7-2,TRBD1,NA,TGTGCCAGCGGTCCTCCCCGGGACAGGGCCCAAGAGACCCAGTACTTC,CASGPPRDRAQETQYF
TRBJ1-6,TRBV28,TRBD1,NA,TGTGCCAGCAGCTCCGGGACAGCCACCTATAATTCACCCCTCCACTTT,CASSSGTATYNSPLHF
TRBJ1-6,TRBV4-3,NA,NA,TGCGCCAGCAGCCAAGCCCCTGCGGCGGGGACACCCCTCCACTTT,CASSQAPAAGTPLHF
TRBJ1-4,TRBV14,NA,NA,TGTGCCAGCAGCCAGCCGCAGGGGTTGGTGGTTGAAAAACTGTTTTTT,CASSQPQGLVVEKLFF
TRBJ1-1,TRBV6-5,TRBD1,NA,TGTGCCAGCAGTTACGGACAGGGGCCGTACACTGAAGCTTTCTTT,CASSYGQGPYTEAFF
TRBJ1-5,TRBV2,TRBD1,NA,TGTGCCAGCAGGGGGACAGGGGGAGGGCAGCCCCAGCATTTT,CASRGTGGGQPQHF
TRBJ1-1,TRBV5-4,TRBD1,NA,TGTGCCAGCAGCTTGGGGGCAGGGGGCAACACTGAAGCTTTCTTT,CASSLGAGGNTEAFF